Shown below are 7 T cell receptor beta chains from a single sample sequenced in a study of blood T cell repertoires in COVID-19. Generated by immunoSEQ multiplex PCR, the TCRdb table keeps only in-frame clones and is missing some. This repertoire shows about 150,000 clones, approximately 91% found once; its top ten account for approximately 5%. Sample: peripheral blood. The receptors were sampled from a man aged 18-30 years with COVID-19, enrolled during active disease.

This clone was detected a few times. The V call is TRBV12-3 or TRBV12-4, the J call TRBJ1-5, with unresolved D. This CDR3 is built from 13 residues. Trimming stripped 6 bases from V and 5 bases from J, with 11 bases between. CDR3 amino acids: CASRPGGDQPQHF. CDR3 DNA: TGTGCCAGCAGGCCAGGTGGCGATCAGCCCCAGCATTTT.

This chain uses TRBV14 with TRBJ2-5; TRBD2 aligns across 14 bases. Trimming removed 3 bases from V and 5 bases from J; junction bases left unmatched: 8. The germline V gene has CDR1 SGHDN and CDR2 FVKESK. The length of the CDR3 is 17 residues. This CDR3 is CASSQTGTSGSRETQYF. The CDR3 nucleotides are TGTGCCAGCAGCCAGACCGGGACTAGCGGGAGCAGGGAGACCCAGTACTTC.

This sequence joins TRBV28 and TRBJ1-2; D might be TRBD1 (6 bases). Trimming removed 2 bases from V and 7 bases from J, with 11 bases in between. There are 13 residues in the CDR3. Per germline, CDR1 MDHEN and CDR2 SYDVKM. The CDR3 region is CASSLRTDFGYTF. The CDR3 DNA reads as TGTGCCAGCAGTTTACGGACAGATTTTGGCTACACCTTC.

The chain has TRBV11-2 and TRBJ2-7; tentatively, D is TRBD2 (6 bases). This CDR3 region has 19 residues. The germline CDR1 and CDR2 sequences are SGHAT and FQNNGV. The V end was cut by 5 bases, the J end by 7 bases, with 33 bases between. Here the CDR3 reads CASSHIGGKGPGLSREQYF. The CDR3 DNA is TGTGCCAGCAGCCACATCGGGGGAAAAGGACCAGGCCTATCGCGGGAGCAGTACTTC.

The chain couples TRBV13 to TRBJ2-1; a weak D match, TRBD1 (6 bases). Trimming cost V 2 bases and J 9 bases, with 14 bases left between them. The germline CDR1 and CDR2 sequences are PRHDT and FYEKMQ (reference sequence). The CDR3 totals 14 residues. The CDR3, as DNA: TGTGCCAGCAGCTTACAACAGGGTTGGGGTGAGCAGTTCTTC. It specifies CASSLQQGWGEQFF.

This chain uses TRBV28 with TRBJ1-1, with D possibly TRBD1 on 5 matching bases. Trimming took off 3 bases at V and 11 bases at J, with 16 bases between the two ends. The CDR3 loop spans 13 amino acids. Per germline, CDR1 MDHEN and CDR2 SYDVKM. In DNA form, the CDR3 reads TGTGCCAGCAGTTTGCCGCAGGGACTCCGGGCTTTCTTT. The encoded protein is CASSLPQGLRAFF.

The V and J genes are TRBV15 and TRBJ2-6; a weak D match, TRBD2 (6 bases). The germline V and J ends were trimmed by 2 bases and 2 bases, with 13 bases remaining between them. Germline CDR1 reads LNHNV; CDR2 reads YYDKDF (reference sequence). The CDR3 extends over 17 amino acids. The CDR3 DNA is TGTGCCACCAGCAGACCGGGAGCCACCCCTGGGGCCAACGTCCTGACTTTC. Its protein product is CATSRPGATPGANVLTF. The full variable domain, rest sourced from reference TRBV15 and TRBJ2-6, is DAMVIQNPRYQVTQFGKPVTLSCSQTLNHNVMYWYQQKSSQAPKLLFHYYDKDFNNEADTPDNFQSRRPNTSFCFLDIRSPGLGDTAMYLCATSRPGATPGANVLTFGAGSRLTVL.